The 22 T cell receptor beta chains reported below all come from one sample, sequenced in a study of CD8 T cells in ankylosing spondylitis. Overall study findings and caveats: Ankylosing spondylitis blood seemed to carry a telltale TCR beta motif made of about 8 highly homologous variants.

Their target antigens are unknown. TCRdb re-called the 5' RACE reads through MiXCR, storing one row per CDR3 protein. The table lists about 750,000 distinct CDR3 sequences, 15% to 20% of them singletons. Sequences were obtained from blood, either unsorted or a sorted T cell fraction (not recorded which). The receptors come from a male donor with ankylosing spondylitis.

This chain connects TRBV2 to TRBJ2-1, with TRBD2 identical over 8 bases. J lost 8 bases, V lost 10 bases, and 13 bases had no gene match. The CDR3 totals 14 residues. Germline V gene data show CDR1 as SNHLY and CDR2 as FYNNEI. The CDR3, as DNA: TGTGCCACCCTGGGCGGGGGGACAAGGGATGAGCAGTTCTTC. Its translation is CATLGGGTRDEQFF.

The rearrangement uses TRBV28 and TRBJ2-7; D unclear. Germline CDR1 MDHEN, CDR2 SYDVKM. The CDR3 runs to 12 residues. V shed 8 bases and J shed 1 base, with 9 bases lying between them. Here the CDR3 reads CASARMSYEQYF. As DNA, the CDR3 is TGTGCCAGCGCGCGGATGTCCTACGAGCAGTACTTC.

A few counts support this clonotype. V is TRBV4-1 and J is TRBJ2-7; 11 nucleotides line up with TRBD1. V lost 4 bases to trimming and J lost 3 bases; unmatched junction nucleotides: 5. Germline V CDR1 and CDR2: MGHRA, YSYEKL. This CDR3 has 15 amino acids. CDR3: CASSPPGQGDYEQYF. DNA of the CDR3: TGCGCCAGCAGCCCCCCGGGACAGGGGGACTACGAGCAGTACTTC.

At least ten counts were recorded for this clonotype. This chain joins TRBV20-1 and TRBJ2-1, with 13 bases that match TRBD2. The germline CDR1 and CDR2 sequences are DFQATT and SNEGSKA (reference sequence). This CDR3 has 14 residues. J gave up 11 bases and V 3 bases, and 7 bases lay outside the gene matches. For the CDR3, the DNA is TGCAGTGCTAGTGCCGGGACTAGCGGGGTTAAGCAGTTCTTC. Translating gives CSASAGTSGVKQFF.

The gene calls are TRBV4-2 and TRBJ1-3; 9 bases fit TRBD1. The ends lost 0 bases at V and 4 bases at J; junction bases unmatched: 7. CDR1 and CDR2 from the germline V gene are LGHNA and YNFKEQ. The CDR3 is made up of 17 amino acids. The CDR3 is CASSQDITGGAGNTIYF. In DNA, the CDR3 is TGTGCCAGCAGCCAAGATATCACAGGGGGCGCGGGAAACACCATATATTTT.

For this clonotype: As the CDR3 is not closed by the conserved phenylalanine or tryptophan, this likely results from a read error. The chain combines TRBV9 with TRBJ1-1; a possible D gene is TRBD1 (6 bases). Trimming left V 4 bases short and J 2 bases short, with 12 bases between. Germline-derived CDR1 and CDR2 are SGDLS and YYNGEE. The CDR3 totals 14 residues. CDR3 sequence: CASSPEDSNTEAFL. The CDR3 DNA is TGTGCCAGCAGCCCGGAGGACAGTAACACTGAAGCTTTCCTT.

This chain uses TRBV20-1 with TRBJ2-3, with TRBD2 as a possible D gene (5 bases). CDR3 length equals 13 residues. Trimming stripped 5 bases from V and 6 bases from J, with 15 bases between. Per germline, CDR1 DFQATT and CDR2 SNEGSKA (reference sequence). CDR3 in amino acids: CSAAGRDWDTQYF. CDR3 bases: TGCAGTGCTGCGGGCCGGGATTGGGATACGCAGTATTTT.

The rearrangement links TRBV5-1 to TRBJ2-1, with 8 bases aligning to TRBD1. CDR1 is SGHRS, CDR2 YFSETQ, per germline. V was clipped by 4 bases and J by 5 bases; unmatched bases: 8. CDR3 length: 15 residues. DNA of the CDR3: TGCGCCAGCAGCCCCAGGGCAGGGGGCCACAATGAGCAGTTCTTC. It encodes CASSPRAGGHNEQFF.

This clonotype was recorded a few times. V usage is TRBV3-1 and J usage is TRBJ1-3; D might be TRBD1 (6 bases). With 1 base removed from V and 7 bases from J, the gap between germline ends came to 11 bases. From germline, CDR1 is LGHDT and CDR2 YNNKEL (reference sequence). CDR3 length equals 14 residues. The CDR3 sequence: CASSQGTVRNTIYF. In nucleotides, the CDR3 is TGTGCCAGCAGCCAAGGGACAGTCAGGAACACCATATATTTT.

This chain joins TRBV20-1 and TRBJ2-7; the D gene could be TRBD1 or TRBD2 (5 bases each). Trimming took off 3 bases at V and 0 bases at J, with 9 bases between the two ends. Per germline, CDR1 DFQATT and CDR2 SNEGSKA (reference sequence). This CDR3 is 13 amino acids long. The CDR3 DNA reads TGCAGTGCTAGTCCGGGGCCCTCCTACGAGCAGTACTTC. It yields the protein CSASPGPSYEQYF.

The rearrangement links TRBV12-3 or TRBV12-4 to TRBJ2-2; tentatively, D is TRBD1 (6 bases). This CDR3 has 14 residues. V lost 6 bases to trimming and J lost 5 bases, with 13 bases between them. CDR3 loop: CASSPGVGTGELFF. The DNA for the CDR3 is TGTGCCAGCAGCCCAGGGGTCGGGACCGGGGAGCTGTTTTTT.

This clonotype was seen a handful of times. This chain connects TRBV12-3 or TRBV12-4 to TRBJ1-3, with D unresolved. CDR3 size: 15 residues. V was shortened by 6 bases and J by 0 bases, with 12 bases between the two germline ends. In DNA form, the CDR3 reads TGTGCCAGCAGCCGCGGACTTGTCTCTGGAAACACCATATATTTT. Translation gives CASSRGLVSGNTIYF.

The CDR3 DNA follows: TGTGCCAGCAGCTCCCTATCTTCTAGCGGGGGAAATGAGCAGTTCTTC. Translating it yields CASSSLSSSGGNEQFF. The rearrangement links TRBV5-4 to TRBJ2-1; TRBD2 agrees at 10 bases. The junction had 10 bases not matched to a gene; V was cut back by 3 bases and J by 7 bases. The CDR3 has 16 amino acids. Looked up from germline, CDR1 is SGHNT and CDR2 is YYREEE (reference sequence).

The rearrangement uses TRBV29-1 and TRBJ2-3; D call uncertain. This CDR3 has 12 residues. The germline V and J ends were trimmed by 2 bases and 8 bases, with 11 bases remaining between them. Per the germline V gene, CDR1 is SQVTM and CDR2 is ANQGSEA. For the CDR3, the DNA is TGCAGCGTTGAAACGGAACTTGGTACGCAGTATTTT. Encoded protein: CSVETELGTQYF.

The V and J genes are TRBV7-2 and TRBJ2-7, with TRBD1 matching 8 bases. Germline values: CDR1 SGHTA, CDR2 FQGNSA. With 5 bases clipped from V and 5 bases from J, the junction kept 5 bases outside the gene matches. The CDR3 spans 13 residues. In DNA, the CDR3 is TGTGCCAGCAGCCGGGACAGGAGGCACGAGCAGTACTTC. Protein: CASSRDRRHEQYF. Complete variable domain (other parts from reference TRBV7-2 and TRBJ2-7): GAGVSQSPSNKVTEKGKDVELRCDPISGHTALYWYRQSLGQGLEFLIYFQGNSAPDKSGLPSDRFSAERTGGSVSTLTIQRTQQEDSAVYLCASSRDRRHEQYFGPGTRLTVT.

In this sample, this clonotype turned up a few times. One end of the junction is discordant with germline, which a read error may explain. This chain joins TRBV11-2 and TRBJ2-7; D perhaps matches TRBD1 (5 bases). CDR1 is SGHAT and CDR2 is FQNNGV in the germline V gene. The CDR3 loop spans 13 amino acids. This CDR3 is CASSLEGGSVRDF. CDR3 coding DNA: TGTGCCAGCAGCTTAGAGGGTGGGTCAGTCAGGGACTTC.

The table lists this clonotype with a few counts. V is TRBV5-1 and J is TRBJ2-7, with 8 bases identical to TRBD1. The trim removed 2 bases at V and 6 bases at J, leaving 7 bases unmatched. The CDR3 contains 14 residues. CDR1 and CDR2 (germline): SGHRS, YFSETQ. The CDR3 reads CASSFGQGKGEQYF. The CDR3 DNA reads TGCGCCAGCAGCTTCGGACAGGGAAAAGGCGAGCAGTACTTC.

This clonotype has only a few counts. The rearrangement joins TRBV29-1 to TRBJ2-3; no definite D call. The germline CDR1 and CDR2 sequences are SQVTM and ANQGSEA. V gave up 5 bases and J gave up 2 bases, with 23 bases separating them. The CDR3 covers 17 residues. In DNA form, the CDR3 reads TGCAGCGTTACCCTCCTTGAGACATCCCGCTTCACAGATACGCAGTATTTT. Its translation: CSVTLLETSRFTDTQYF.

This clonotype showed up just a few times. J is TRBJ2-1 and V is TRBV27; 9 bases are a match to TRBD2. CDR3 size: 15 residues. V lost 0 bases and J lost 5; bases outside the gene matches: 2. Germline lookup yields CDR1 MNHEY and CDR2 SMNVEV (reference sequence). The CDR3: CASSLSLAGDNEQFF. CDR3 in DNA: TGTGCCAGCAGTTTATCTTTAGCGGGGGACAATGAGCAGTTCTTC.

This clonotype has a handful of counts. The chain combines TRBV20-1 with TRBJ2-1; weak D call: TRBD1 (5 bases). The germline V and J ends were trimmed by 3 bases and 1 base, with 16 bases remaining between them. Per the germline V gene, CDR1 is DFQATT and CDR2 is SNEGSKA (reference sequence). The CDR3 runs 16 residues. For the CDR3, the DNA is TGCAGTGCTAGCGCTCAGGGTTTAAGGTCCTACAATGAGCAGTTCTTC. This translates into CSASAQGLRSYNEQFF.

The chain recombines TRBV5-1 with TRBJ2-7; 11 bases align to TRBD2. The CDR3 has 14 amino acids. V shed 7 bases, J shed 6 bases, and the junction held 9 bases outside the gene matches. The germline gives CDR1 SGHRS, CDR2 YFSETQ. This chain's CDR3 is CASRSGRALTEQYF. The CDR3 DNA is TGCGCCAGCCGTAGCGGGAGGGCCCTCACCGAGCAGTACTTC. The full variable domain, rest sourced from reference TRBV5-1 and TRBJ2-7, is KAGVTQTPRYLIKTRGQQVTLSCSPISGHRSVSWYQQTPGQGLQFLFEYFSETQRNKGNFPGRFSGRQFSNSRSEMNVSTLELGDSALYLCASRSGRALTEQYFGPGTRLTVT.

This rearrangement joins TRBV7-6 to TRBJ1-1, with a possible D match to TRBD1 (5 bases). The CDR3 covers 15 residues. V was trimmed by 1 base and J by 0 bases, leaving 9 bases between them. Germline V gene data show CDR1 as SGHVS and CDR2 as FNYEAQ. The CDR3 coding sequence is TGTGCCAGCAGCTTAGACGTGGGGCTGAACACTGAAGCTTTCTTT. This translates into CASSLDVGLNTEAFF.